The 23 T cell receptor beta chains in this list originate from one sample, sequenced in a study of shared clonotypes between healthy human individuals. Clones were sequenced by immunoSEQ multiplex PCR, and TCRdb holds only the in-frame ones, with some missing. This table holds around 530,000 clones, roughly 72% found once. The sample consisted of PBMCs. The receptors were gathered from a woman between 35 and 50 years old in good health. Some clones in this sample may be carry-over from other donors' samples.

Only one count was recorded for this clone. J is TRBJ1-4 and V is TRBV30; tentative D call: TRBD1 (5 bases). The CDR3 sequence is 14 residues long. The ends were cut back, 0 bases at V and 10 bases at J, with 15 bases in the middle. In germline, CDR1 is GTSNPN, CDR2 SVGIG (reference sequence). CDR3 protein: CAWSVRGGTGKLFF. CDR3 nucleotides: TGTGCCTGGAGTGTACGGGGGGGGACCGGAAAACTGTTTTTT.

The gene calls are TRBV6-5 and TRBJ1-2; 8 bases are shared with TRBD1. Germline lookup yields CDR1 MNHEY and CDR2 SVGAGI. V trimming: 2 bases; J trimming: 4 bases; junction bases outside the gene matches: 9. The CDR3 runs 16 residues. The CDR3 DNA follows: TGTGCCAGCAGTTACCCATCGGACAGGGACCCCTATGGCTACACCTTC. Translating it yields CASSYPSDRDPYGYTF.

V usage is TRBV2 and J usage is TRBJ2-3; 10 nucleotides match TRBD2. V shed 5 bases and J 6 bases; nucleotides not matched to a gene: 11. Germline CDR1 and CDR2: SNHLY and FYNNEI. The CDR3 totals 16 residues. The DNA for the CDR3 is TGTGCCAGCAGTTCCGGACTAGCGGTTCTCGTGGATACGCAGTATTTT. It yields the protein CASSSGLAVLVDTQYF.

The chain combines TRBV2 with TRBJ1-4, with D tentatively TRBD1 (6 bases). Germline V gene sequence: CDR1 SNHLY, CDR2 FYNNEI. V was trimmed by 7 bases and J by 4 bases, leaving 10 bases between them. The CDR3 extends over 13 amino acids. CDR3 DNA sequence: TGTGCCAGCAACAGGGCCGGTAATGAAAAACTGTTTTTT. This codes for CASNRAGNEKLFF.

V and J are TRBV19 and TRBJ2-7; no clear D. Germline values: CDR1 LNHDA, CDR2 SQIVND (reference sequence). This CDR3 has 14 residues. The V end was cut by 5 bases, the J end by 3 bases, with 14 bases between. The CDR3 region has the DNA TGTGCCAGTAGTTCCCCAGAACGCCTCTACGAGCAGTACTTC. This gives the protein CASSSPERLYEQYF.

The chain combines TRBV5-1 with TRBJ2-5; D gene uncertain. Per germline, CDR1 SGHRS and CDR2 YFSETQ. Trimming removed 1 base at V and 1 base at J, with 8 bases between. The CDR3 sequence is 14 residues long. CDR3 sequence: CASSLLEAQETQYF. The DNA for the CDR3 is TGCGCCAGCAGCTTGCTAGAGGCCCAAGAGACCCAGTACTTC.

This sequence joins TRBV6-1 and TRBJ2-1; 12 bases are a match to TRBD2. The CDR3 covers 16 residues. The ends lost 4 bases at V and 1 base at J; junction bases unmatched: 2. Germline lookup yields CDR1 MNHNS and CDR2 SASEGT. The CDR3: CASSGLAGVSYNEQFF. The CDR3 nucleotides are TGTGCCAGCAGTGGACTAGCGGGAGTATCCTACAATGAGCAGTTCTTC.

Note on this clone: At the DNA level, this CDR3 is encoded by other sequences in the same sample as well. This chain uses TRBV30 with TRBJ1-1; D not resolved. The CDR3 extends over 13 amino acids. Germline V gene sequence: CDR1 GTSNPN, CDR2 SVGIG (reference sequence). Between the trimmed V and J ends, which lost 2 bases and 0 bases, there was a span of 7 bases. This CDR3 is CAWSLQMNTEAFF. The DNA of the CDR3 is TGTGCCTGGAGTCTCCAGATGAACACTGAAGCTTTCTTT.

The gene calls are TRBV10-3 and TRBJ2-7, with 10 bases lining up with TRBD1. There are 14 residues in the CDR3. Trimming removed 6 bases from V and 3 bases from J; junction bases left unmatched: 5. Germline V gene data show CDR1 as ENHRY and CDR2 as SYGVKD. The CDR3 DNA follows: TGTGCCATCAGGGGGGACAGGGGAGACTACGAGCAGTACTTC. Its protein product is CAIRGDRGDYEQYF.

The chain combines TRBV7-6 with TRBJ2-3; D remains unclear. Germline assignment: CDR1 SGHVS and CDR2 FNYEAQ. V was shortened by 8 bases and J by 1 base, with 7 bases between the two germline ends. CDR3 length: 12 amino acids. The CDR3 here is CASQVGTDTQYF. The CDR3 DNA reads TGTGCCAGCCAGGTCGGCACAGATACGCAGTATTTT.

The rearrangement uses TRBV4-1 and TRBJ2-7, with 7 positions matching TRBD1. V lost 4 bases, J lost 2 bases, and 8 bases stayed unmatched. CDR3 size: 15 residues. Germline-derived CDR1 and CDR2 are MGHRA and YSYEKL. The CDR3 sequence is CASSRQDRVAYEQYF. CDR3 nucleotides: TGCGCCAGCAGCCGCCAAGACAGGGTCGCCTACGAGCAGTACTTC.

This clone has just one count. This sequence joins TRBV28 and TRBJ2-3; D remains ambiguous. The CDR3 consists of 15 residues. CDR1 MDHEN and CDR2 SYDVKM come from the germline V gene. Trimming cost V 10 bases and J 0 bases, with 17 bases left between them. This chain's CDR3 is CATTFLDSSTDTQYF. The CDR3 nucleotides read TGTGCCACCACGTTCTTAGACTCTAGCACAGATACGCAGTATTTT.

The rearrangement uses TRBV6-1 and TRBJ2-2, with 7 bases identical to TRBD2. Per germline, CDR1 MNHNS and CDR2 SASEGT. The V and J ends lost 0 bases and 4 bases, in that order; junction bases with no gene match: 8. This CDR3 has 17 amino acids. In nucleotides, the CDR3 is TGTGCCAGCAGTGAAGCCGGGGGGTCGCGGGGCACCGGGGAGCTGTTTTTT. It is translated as CASSEAGGSRGTGELFF.

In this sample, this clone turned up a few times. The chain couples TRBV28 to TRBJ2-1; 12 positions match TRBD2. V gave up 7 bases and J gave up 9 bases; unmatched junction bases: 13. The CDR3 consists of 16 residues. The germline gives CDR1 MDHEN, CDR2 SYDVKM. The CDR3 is CASISASGRALVEQFF. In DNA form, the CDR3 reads TGTGCCAGCATCTCCGCTAGCGGGAGGGCCCTCGTTGAGCAGTTCTTC. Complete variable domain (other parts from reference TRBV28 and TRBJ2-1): DVKVTQSSRYLVKRTGEKVFLECVQDMDHENMFWYRQDPGLGLRLIYFSYDVKMKEKGDIPEGYSVSREKKERFSLILESASTNQTSMYLCASISASGRALVEQFFGPGTRLTVL.

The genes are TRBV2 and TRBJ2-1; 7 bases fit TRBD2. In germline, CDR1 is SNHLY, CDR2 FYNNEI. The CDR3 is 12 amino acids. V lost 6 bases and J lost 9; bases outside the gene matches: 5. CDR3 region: CASSRLASEQFF. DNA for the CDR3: TGTGCCAGCAGCCGACTAGCCAGTGAGCAGTTCTTC.

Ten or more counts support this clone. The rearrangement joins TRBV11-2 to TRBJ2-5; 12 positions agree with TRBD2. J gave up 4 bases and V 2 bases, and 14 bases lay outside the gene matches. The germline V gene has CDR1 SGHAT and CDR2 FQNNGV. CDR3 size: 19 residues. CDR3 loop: CASSLRGPRTSGTRETQYF. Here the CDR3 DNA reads TGTGCCAGCAGCTTAAGGGGCCCCCGGACTAGCGGGACTCGAGAGACCCAGTACTTC.

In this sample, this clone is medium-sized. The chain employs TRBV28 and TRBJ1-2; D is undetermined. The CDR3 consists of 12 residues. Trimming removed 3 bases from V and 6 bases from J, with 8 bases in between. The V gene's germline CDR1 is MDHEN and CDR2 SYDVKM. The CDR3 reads CASSFGVDGYTF. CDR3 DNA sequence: TGTGCCAGCAGTTTCGGGGTTGATGGCTACACCTTC.

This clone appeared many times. The CDR3 loop is CASSILSVGLGPKGEQFF. The CDR3 bases are TGTGCCAGTAGTATCCTGTCTGTCGGACTAGGGCCCAAGGGTGAGCAGTTCTTC. The chain joins TRBV19 to TRBJ2-1; 7 nucleotides align to TRBD2. The CDR3 is made up of 18 amino acids. V gave up 3 bases and J gave up 9 bases; unmatched junction bases: 20. Germline assignment: CDR1 LNHDA and CDR2 SQIVND (reference sequence). The whole variable domain, filled in from reference TRBV19 and TRBJ2-1, reads DGGITQSPKYLFRKEGQNVTLSCEQNLNHDAMYWYRQDPGQGLRLIYYSQIVNDFQKGDIAEGYSVSREKKESFPLTVTSAQKNPTAFYLCASSILSVGLGPKGEQFFGPGTRLTVL.

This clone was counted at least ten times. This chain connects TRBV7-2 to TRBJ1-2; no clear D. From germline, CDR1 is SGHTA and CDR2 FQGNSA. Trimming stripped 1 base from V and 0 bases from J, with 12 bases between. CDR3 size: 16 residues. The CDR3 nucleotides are TGTGCCAGCAGCTTAGAGGCTATGGATACTAACTATGGCTACACCTTC. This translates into CASSLEAMDTNYGYTF.

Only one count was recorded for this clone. CDR3 nucleotide sequence: TGTGCCAGCAGTTCGGGGCAGGGTGGCGGACAGCCCCAGCATTTT. Residues: CASSSGQGGGQPQHF. The chain combines TRBV7-9 with TRBJ1-5, with D possibly matching TRBD1 (5 bases). Germline-derived CDR1 and CDR2 are SEHNR and FQNEAQ (reference sequence). V lost 6 bases, J lost 7 bases, and 19 bases lay in between. This CDR3 contains 15 residues.

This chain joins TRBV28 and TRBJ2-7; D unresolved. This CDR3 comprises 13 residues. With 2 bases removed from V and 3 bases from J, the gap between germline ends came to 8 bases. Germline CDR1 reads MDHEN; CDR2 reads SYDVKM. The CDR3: CASSLISSYEQYF. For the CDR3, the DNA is TGTGCCAGCAGTTTAATCTCCAGCTACGAGCAGTACTTC.

Here the CDR3 DNA reads TGCGCCAGCAGCTTGGTGAGAGGGGCCGAAGCTTTCTTT. Its protein product is CASSLVRGAEAFF. The chain has TRBV5-1 and TRBJ1-1, with D possibly matching TRBD1 (5 bases). Deletions cut 0 bases from V and 8 bases from J, with 11 bases between. The CDR3 is 13 residues long. The germline V gene has CDR1 SGHRS and CDR2 YFSETQ. The entire variable domain, with the rest obtained from reference TRBV5-1 and TRBJ1-1, is as follows: KAGVTQTPRYLIKTRGQQVTLSCSPISGHRSVSWYQQTPGQGLQFLFEYFSETQRNKGNFPGRFSGRQFSNSRSEMNVSTLELGDSALYLCASSLVRGAEAFFGQGTRLTVV.

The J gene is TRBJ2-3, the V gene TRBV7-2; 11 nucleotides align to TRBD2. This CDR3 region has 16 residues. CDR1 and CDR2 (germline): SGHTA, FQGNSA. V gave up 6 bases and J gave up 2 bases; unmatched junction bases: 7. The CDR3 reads CASRGRTSGYTDTQYF. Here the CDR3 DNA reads TGTGCCAGCAGAGGGAGGACTAGCGGGTACACAGATACGCAGTATTTT.